One and the same sample provided the 17 T cell receptor beta chains below, sequenced in a study of blood T cells in healthy people across ages. Then a second PCR, running about 6 to 11 cycles, was carried out with a sample-barcoded 5' primer and a J-beta primer mix. TCRdb reprocessed the 5' RACE reads via MiXCR and lists one record per CDR3 protein. This repertoire shows approximately 1.5 million distinct CDR3 sequences, around 40% found once; its top ten account for more than 4%. Sequences were obtained from blood. Every receptor here comes from a woman under 30 in good health.

This clonotype has just a few counts. The rearrangement joins TRBV10-3 to TRBJ1-1; D is undetermined. Germline CDR1 ENHRY, CDR2 SYGVKD. The ends were cut back, 3 bases at V and 6 bases at J, with 5 bases in the middle. This CDR3 contains 11 residues. CDR3 region: CAISDGAEAFF. CDR3 DNA: TGTGCCATCAGTGACGGGGCTGAAGCTTTCTTT.

The CDR3 nucleotides read TGTGCCAGCAGCGTAGGGACCGTGACTTCACCTTGGGAGACCCAGTACTTC. Translated: CASSVGTVTSPWETQYF. The chain uses TRBV9 and TRBJ2-5; no clear D. This CDR3 has 17 amino acids. Trimming shortened V by 0 bases and J by 5 bases, and 20 bases separated the two germline ends. Germline CDR1 SGDLS, CDR2 YYNGEE.

V gene TRBV10-3 combines with J gene TRBJ2-7; D is unresolved. From germline, CDR1 is ENHRY and CDR2 SYGVKD. The CDR3 sequence is 13 residues long. The V end was cut by 5 bases, the J end by 0 bases, with 8 bases between. The CDR3 here is CAISIDTSYEQYF. In nucleotides, the CDR3 is TGTGCCATCAGTATTGACACCTCCTACGAGCAGTACTTC.

This clonotype was seen once. V gene TRBV11-2 combines with J gene TRBJ2-3; either TRBD1 or TRBD2 may fit D (6 bases each). CDR3 length equals 18 residues. V was trimmed by 1 base and J by 2 bases, leaving 19 bases between them. Looked up from germline, CDR1 is SGHAT and CDR2 is FQNNGV. CDR3: CASSLGGTSLYLTDTQYF. In nucleotides, the CDR3 is TGTGCCAGCAGCTTAGGCGGGACATCACTATATCTCACAGATACGCAGTATTTT.

The genes are TRBV19 and TRBJ2-1; no clear D. Trimming cost V 6 bases and J 6 bases, with 12 bases left between them. The CDR3 consists of 13 residues. Germline V lookup: CDR1 LNHDA, CDR2 SQIVND (reference sequence). This CDR3 reads CASSPSLSNEQFF. CDR3 in DNA: TGTGCCAGTAGCCCCTCCTTGAGCAATGAGCAGTTCTTC.

J is TRBJ2-1 and V is TRBV7-9; 9 nucleotides agree with TRBD2. Per germline, CDR1 SEHNR and CDR2 FQNEAQ (reference sequence). V shed 5 bases, J shed 6 bases, and the junction held 14 bases outside the gene matches. This CDR3 is 17 amino acids long. The DNA for the CDR3 is TGTGCCAGCAGCCGAGGGACTAGCCCTACTTCATGCAATGAGCAGTTCTTC. Encoded protein: CASSRGTSPTSCNEQFF.

The chain carries TRBV3-1 and TRBJ2-5; 8 bases fit TRBD1. Germline V gene lookup returns CDR1 LGHDT and CDR2 YNNKEL (reference sequence). V lost 0 bases and J lost 4; bases outside the gene matches: 4. The CDR3 length is 15 residues. In DNA form, the CDR3 reads TGTGCCAGCAGCCAAGACACAGGGGGTCCAGAGACCCAGTACTTC. This gives the protein CASSQDTGGPETQYF.

About this clonotype: A much larger clone lies a single base off, so this may be a read error. V gene TRBV5-1 combines with J gene TRBJ2-5; D perhaps matches TRBD1 (6 bases). The DNA end lines up better with TRBJ2-7; the J call may be wrong. Germline CDR1 reads SGHRS; CDR2 reads YFSETQ. CDR3 length equals 14 residues. The CDR3 DNA reads as TGCGCCAGCTCTAACCGGGACATAACCTGCGAGCAGTACTTC. It yields the protein CASSNRDITCEQYF.

This chain connects TRBV20-1 to TRBJ2-7, with TRBD2 matching over 11 bases. V lost 2 bases to trimming and J lost 5 bases; unmatched junction nucleotides: 17. CDR3 length: 18 residues. Germline V gene lookup returns CDR1 DFQATT and CDR2 SNEGSKA (reference sequence). The CDR3 sequence: CSARPPGLADLKRNEQYF. The DNA of the CDR3 is TGCAGTGCTAGACCACCGGGACTAGCGGACTTAAAAAGGAACGAGCAGTACTTC.

The V and J genes are TRBV10-3 and TRBJ2-1; the D is unclear. The germline V and J ends were trimmed by 0 bases and 2 bases, with 14 bases remaining between them. The CDR3 has 17 residues. The germline V gene has CDR1 ENHRY and CDR2 SYGVKD. The CDR3 sequence: CAISESDSHLPYNEQFF. The CDR3 DNA is TGTGCCATCAGTGAGTCCGATAGCCACTTGCCCTACAATGAGCAGTTCTTC.

The chain recombines TRBV7-2 with TRBJ2-5, with D tentatively TRBD1 or TRBD2 (5 bases each). The end of the DNA fits TRBJ2-7 better, so the J call may be wrong. The CDR3 has 17 residues. Germline loops: CDR1 SGHTA, CDR2 FQGNSA. The CDR3 DNA sequence: TGTGCCAGCAGCCCAAGGGGCAGAGGGCGGGCAACCTACGAGCAGTACTTC. As protein: CASSPRGRGRATYEQYF.

For this clonotype: This is likely a read error, given that the CDR3 carries no conserved phenylalanine or tryptophan at its end. V usage is TRBV5-1 and J usage is TRBJ2-1, with 11 bases lining up with TRBD2. Germline lookup yields CDR1 SGHRS and CDR2 YFSETQ. The V and J ends lost 6 bases and 5 bases, in that order; junction bases with no gene match: 7. The CDR3 length is 15 residues. The CDR3 nucleotides are TGCGCCAGCACCAGCGGGACTAGCGGAAACAATGAGCAGTTCGTC. Protein sequence: CASTSGTSGNNEQFV.

This clonotype was seen a few times. V gene TRBV7-2 combines with J gene TRBJ2-3; 7 bases align to TRBD2. V trimming: 0 bases; J trimming: 1 base; junction bases outside the gene matches: 7. Germline CDR1 and CDR2: SGHTA and FQGNSA. This CDR3 has 17 amino acids. CDR3 residues: CASSLAPASGRTDTQYF. CDR3 coding DNA: TGTGCCAGCAGCTTAGCGCCGGCTAGCGGCCGCACAGATACGCAGTATTTT. The full variable domain, completed using reference TRBV7-2 and TRBJ2-3, is GAGVSQSPSNKVTEKGKDVELRCDPISGHTALYWYRQSLGQGLEFLIYFQGNSAPDKSGLPSDRFSAERTGGSVSTLTIQRTQQEDSAVYLCASSLAPASGRTDTQYFGPGTRLTVL.

This clonotype was recorded a few times. This sequence joins TRBV3-1 and TRBJ2-4; D is unresolved. The V end lost 0 bases, the J end lost 5 bases, and 5 bases lay between the germline ends. The germline gives CDR1 LGHDT, CDR2 YNNKEL (reference sequence). The CDR3 loop spans 13 amino acids. CDR3 sequence (DNA): TGTGCCAGCAGCCAAGATCGGCAAAACATTCAGTACTTC. Amino acids: CASSQDRQNIQYF.

The genes are TRBV15 and TRBJ2-1, with D tentatively TRBD2 (5 bases). In germline, CDR1 is LNHNV, CDR2 YYDKDF (reference sequence). The CDR3 length is 15 residues. V lost 5 bases, J lost 10 bases, and 21 bases lay in between. This CDR3 reads CATSVPPGLAREQFF. CDR3 DNA sequence: TGTGCCACCAGCGTGCCTCCGGGCCTAGCAAGGGAGCAGTTCTTC.

The chain combines TRBV5-1 with TRBJ2-3; TRBD1 agrees at 9 bases. The CDR3 sequence is 17 residues long. The J segment lost 1 base and the V segment lost 1 base, leaving 7 bases of the junction unmatched. The germline V gene encodes CDR1 SGHRS and CDR2 YFSETQ. For the CDR3, the DNA is TGCGCCAGCAGCTTGACCGGACAGGGGCGACGCACAGATACGCAGTATTTT. Protein product: CASSLTGQGRRTDTQYF. Full variable domain (rest looked up from reference TRBV5-1 and TRBJ2-3): KAGVTQTPRYLIKTRGQQVTLSCSPISGHRSVSWYQQTPGQGLQFLFEYFSETQRNKGNFPGRFSGRQFSNSRSEMNVSTLELGDSALYLCASSLTGQGRRTDTQYFGPGTRLTVL.

A single count supports this clonotype. The chain employs TRBV29-1 and TRBJ2-1; 14 nucleotides match TRBD2. CDR3 length: 14 residues. V shed 6 bases and J 10 bases; nucleotides not matched to a gene: 8. Germline V gene sequence: CDR1 SQVTM, CDR2 ANQGSEA. This CDR3 reads CSVRLAGGPGEQFF. The DNA of the CDR3 is TGCAGCGTGCGACTAGCGGGGGGGCCGGGAGAGCAGTTCTTC.